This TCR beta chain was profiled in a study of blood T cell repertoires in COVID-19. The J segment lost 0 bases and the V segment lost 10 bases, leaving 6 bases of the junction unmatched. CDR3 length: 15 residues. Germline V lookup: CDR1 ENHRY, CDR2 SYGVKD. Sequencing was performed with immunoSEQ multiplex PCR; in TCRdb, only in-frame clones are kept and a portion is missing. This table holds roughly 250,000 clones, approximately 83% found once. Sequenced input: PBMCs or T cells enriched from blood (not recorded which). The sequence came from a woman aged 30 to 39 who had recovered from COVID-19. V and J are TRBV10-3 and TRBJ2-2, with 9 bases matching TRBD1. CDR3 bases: TGTGCCACCGAACAGGGGGCTGCGAACACCGGGGAGCTGTTTTTT. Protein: CATEQGAANTGELFF.